This is a list of T cell receptor beta chains from one sample in a study of T cells expressing NK-cell markers. TCRdb reprocessed the 5' RACE reads, keeping one entry per CDR3 protein, no DNA. This specimen shows about 460,000 distinct CDR3 sequences; the ten leading clones hold 1.4%. Specimen: blood T cells: a sorted CD56 or NKG2C T cell subset, CD4+ or CD8+ T cells, or bulk PBMC T cells (not recorded which). These receptors were taken from a woman between 50 and 59 years old in good health. CDR3s include the opening cysteine and the closing phenylalanine or tryptophan.

V gene	J gene	CDR3 protein
TRBV29-1	TRBJ1-1	CSVNRQHGSSEAFF
TRBV18	TRBJ2-3	CASSPGTFADTQYF
TRBV4-1	TRBJ2-1	CASSQKSGRASYNEQFF
TRBV27	TRBJ1-2	CASRPSEPHYGYTF
TRBV6-2/TRBV6-3	TRBJ2-1	CASGGGTSLNEQFF
TRBV11-3	TRBJ2-3	CASSLAGASSTDTQYF
TRBV6-5	TRBJ2-6	CASSYIRTVGANVLTF
TRBV12-3/TRBV12-4	TRBJ2-3	CASSPRALGGTQYF
TRBV24-1	TRBJ2-1	CATSDFGGLGEQFF
TRBV11-2	TRBJ1-1	CASSLGSRAFF
TRBV5-1	TRBJ2-7	CASSSRDYEQYF
TRBV3-1	TRBJ2-1	CASSQRVGGSNEQFF
TRBV15	TRBJ2-5	CATSSVLGNQETQYF
TRBV20-1	TRBJ2-2	CSASPLAGGPGELFF
TRBV20-1	TRBJ2-1	CSGVRDLAYNEQFF
TRBV5-1	TRBJ2-5	CASSLSPGPGETQYF
TRBV20-1	TRBJ1-5	CSASPPGQRPNQPQHF
TRBV24-1	TRBJ1-6	CATSDGSESPLHF
TRBV12-3/TRBV12-4	TRBJ2-3	CASSPGLAGYTQYF
TRBV20-1	TRBJ2-2	CSASRAGGTGELFF
TRBV20-1	TRBJ2-1	CSATRLAGGYNEQFF
TRBV7-9	TRBJ2-1	CASSSYRGYNEQFF
TRBV12-3/TRBV12-4	TRBJ2-7	CASSLGGEQYF
TRBV5-1	TRBJ2-1	CASSVNPGEQFF
TRBV20-1	TRBJ2-1	CSAWLAGGPNEQFF
TRBV4-1	TRBJ2-1	CASSRLGLRTNEQFF
TRBV5-1	TRBJ2-3	CASSSGLAGAAFYDTQYF
TRBV25-1	TRBJ2-5	CASGDLAVETQYF
TRBV5-5	TRBJ2-1	CASSPLGEDEQFF
TRBV2	TRBJ2-7	CASSVSPEYYEQYF
TRBV10-3	TRBJ1-6	CAISLDVAATSPLHF
TRBV5-4	TRBJ2-1	CASSINRLGVYNEQFF
TRBV4-1	TRBJ1-1	CASSPWTGESTEAFF
TRBV29-1	TRBJ2-4	CSVRGRDGNIQYF
TRBV24-1	TRBJ2-1	CATSEGGPTMKQFF